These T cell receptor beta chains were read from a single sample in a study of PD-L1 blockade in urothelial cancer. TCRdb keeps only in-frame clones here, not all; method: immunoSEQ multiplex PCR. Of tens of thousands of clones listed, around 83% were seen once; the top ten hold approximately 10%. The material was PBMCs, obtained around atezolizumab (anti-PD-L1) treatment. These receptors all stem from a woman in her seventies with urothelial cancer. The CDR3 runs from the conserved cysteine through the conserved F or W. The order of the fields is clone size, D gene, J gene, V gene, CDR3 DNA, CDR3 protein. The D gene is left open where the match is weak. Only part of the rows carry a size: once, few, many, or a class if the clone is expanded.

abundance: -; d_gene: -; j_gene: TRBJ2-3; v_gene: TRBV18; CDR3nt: TGTGCCAGCTCACCCACACCCTTTTCCACAGATACGCAGTATTTT; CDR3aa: CASSPTPFSTDTQYF
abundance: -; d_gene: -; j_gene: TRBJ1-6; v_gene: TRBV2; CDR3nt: TGTGCCAGCAGGAACGACGGGTCCGGGTCACCCCTCCACTTT; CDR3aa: CASRNDGSGSPLHF
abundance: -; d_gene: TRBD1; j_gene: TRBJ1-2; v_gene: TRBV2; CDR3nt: TGTGCCAGCGGAGGACAGGTGAACTATGGCTACACCTTC; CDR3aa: CASGGQVNYGYTF
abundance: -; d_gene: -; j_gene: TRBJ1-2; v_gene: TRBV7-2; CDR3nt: TGTGCCAGCAGCTTATTCAGGGCGGGGTATGGCTACACCTTC; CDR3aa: CASSLFRAGYGYTF
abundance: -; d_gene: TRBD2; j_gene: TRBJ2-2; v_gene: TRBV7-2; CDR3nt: TGTGCCAGCAGCCCGACTAGCGGAACCGGGGAGCTGTTTTTT; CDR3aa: CASSPTSGTGELFF
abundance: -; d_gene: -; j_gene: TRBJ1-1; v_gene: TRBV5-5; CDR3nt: TGTGCCAGCAGCTTGGCCACGGTGGGAGGAGTTGAAGCTTTCTTT; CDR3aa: CASSLATVGGVEAFF
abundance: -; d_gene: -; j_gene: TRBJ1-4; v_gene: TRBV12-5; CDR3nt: TGTGCTAGTGGTTTTCCGAACAGGGAAGAAGAGGATGAAAAACTGTTTTTT; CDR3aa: CASGFPNREEEDEKLFF
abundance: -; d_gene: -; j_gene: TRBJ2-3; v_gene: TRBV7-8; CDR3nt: TGTGCCAGCAGCTTAATGGTTTTTGGGGCTGAGCAGTATTTT; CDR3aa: CASSLMVFGAEQYF
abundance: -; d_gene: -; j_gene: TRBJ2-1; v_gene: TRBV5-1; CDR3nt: TGCGCCAGCAGCCTCGGGGACTCGCCCCTCAATGAGCAGTTCTTC; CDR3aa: CASSLGDSPLNEQFF
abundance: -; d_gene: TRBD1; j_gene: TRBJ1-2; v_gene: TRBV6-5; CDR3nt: TGTGCCAGCAGGGAGACAGGGGATAACTATGGCTACACCTTC; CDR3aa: CASRETGDNYGYTF
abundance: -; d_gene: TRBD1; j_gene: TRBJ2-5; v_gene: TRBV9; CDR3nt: TGTGCCAGCAGCCCCAGGGGGTACGAGACCCAGTACTTC; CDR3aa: CASSPRGYETQYF
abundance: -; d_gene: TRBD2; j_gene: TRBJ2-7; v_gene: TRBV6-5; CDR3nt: TGTGCCAGCAGTCGGGGACTAGCCTACGAGCAGTACTTC; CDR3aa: CASSRGLAYEQYF
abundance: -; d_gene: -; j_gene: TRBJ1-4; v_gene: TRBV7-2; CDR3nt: TGTGCCAGCAGCGCCCAGGGTATTGGGACTAATGAAAAACTGTTTTTT; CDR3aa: CASSAQGIGTNEKLFF
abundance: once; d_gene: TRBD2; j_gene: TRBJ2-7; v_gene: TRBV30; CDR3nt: TGTGCCTGGGCCTCGGGACTAGCCAACGAGCAGTACTTC; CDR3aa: CAWASGLANEQYF
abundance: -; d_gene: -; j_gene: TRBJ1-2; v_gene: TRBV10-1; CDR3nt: TGCGCCAGCAGTTTTGAGCCAAACTATGGCTACACCTTC; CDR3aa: CASSFEPNYGYTF
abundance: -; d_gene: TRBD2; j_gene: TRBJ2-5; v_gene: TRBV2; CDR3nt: TGTGCCAGCAGTTCGACTAGCGCTCAAGAGACCCAGTACTTC; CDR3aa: CASSSTSAQETQYF
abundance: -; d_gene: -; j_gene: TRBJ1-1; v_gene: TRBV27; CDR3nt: TGTGCCACCAGGGGAGGGGTGGATGGGAACACTGAAGCTTTCTTT; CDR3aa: CATRGGVDGNTEAFF
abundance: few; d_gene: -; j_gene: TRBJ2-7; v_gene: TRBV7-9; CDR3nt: TGTGCCAGCAGCTTAGAGGAGGAGCAGTACTTC; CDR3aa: CASSLEEEQYF
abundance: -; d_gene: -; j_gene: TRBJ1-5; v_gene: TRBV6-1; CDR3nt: TGTGCCAGCAGTGAAGCCCCCAGGGTAGAGCCCCAGCATTTT; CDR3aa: CASSEAPRVEPQHF
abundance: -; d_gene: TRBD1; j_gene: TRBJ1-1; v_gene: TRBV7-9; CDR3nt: TGTGCCAGCAGCTTAGGGCAGGGGGCCCGATTGGACACTGAAGCTTTCTTT; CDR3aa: CASSLGQGARLDTEAFF
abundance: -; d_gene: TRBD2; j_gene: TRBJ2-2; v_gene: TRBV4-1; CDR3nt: TGCGCCAGCAGCCAAGTTTTTAGGGGACTAGAAGTCACCGGGGAGCTGTTTTTT; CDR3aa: CASSQVFRGLEVTGELFF
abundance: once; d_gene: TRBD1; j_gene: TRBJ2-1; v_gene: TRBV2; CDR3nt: TGTGCCACGGACAGGGGGCGCCCTGATGAGCAGTTCTTC; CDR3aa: CATDRGRPDEQFF
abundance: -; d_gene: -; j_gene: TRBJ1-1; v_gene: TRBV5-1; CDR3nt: TGCGCCAGCAGCTCGTCACAAAACACTGAAGCTTTCTTT; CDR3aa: CASSSSQNTEAFF
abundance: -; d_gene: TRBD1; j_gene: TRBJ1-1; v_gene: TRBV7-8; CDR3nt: TGTGCCAGCAGCTTAAGGGAGGATACAGGGGGAAAAGCTTTCTTT; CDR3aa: CASSLREDTGGKAFF
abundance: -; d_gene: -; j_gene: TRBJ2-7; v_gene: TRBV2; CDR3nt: TGTGCCAGCAGTGATGGGGCCCGGGAGCAGTACTTC; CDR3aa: CASSDGAREQYF
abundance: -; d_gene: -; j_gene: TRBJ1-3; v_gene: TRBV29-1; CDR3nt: TGCAGCGTCTCATGGGGCGGTGGAAACACCATATATTTT; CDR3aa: CSVSWGGGNTIYF
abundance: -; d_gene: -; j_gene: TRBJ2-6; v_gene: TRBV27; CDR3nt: TGTGCCAGCAGTTTCTCGTCTGGGGCCAACGTCCTGACTTTC; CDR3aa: CASSFSSGANVLTF
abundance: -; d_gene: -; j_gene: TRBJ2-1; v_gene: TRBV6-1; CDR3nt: TGTGCCAGCAATTTCGTCGCGGACAATGAGCAGTTCTTC; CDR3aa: CASNFVADNEQFF
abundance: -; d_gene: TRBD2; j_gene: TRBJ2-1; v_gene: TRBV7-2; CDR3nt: TGTGCCAGCAGCCCGGGACTAGCGGGGCGCAATGAGCAGTTCTTC; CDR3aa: CASSPGLAGRNEQFF
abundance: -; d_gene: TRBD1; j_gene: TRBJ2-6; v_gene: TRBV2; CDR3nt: TGTGCCAGCATTCGGGACAGGGCCATCTCTGGGGCCAACGTCCTGACTTTC; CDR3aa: CASIRDRAISGANVLTF
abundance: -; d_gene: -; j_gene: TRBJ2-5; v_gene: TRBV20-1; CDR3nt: TGCAGTGCTAGACCTAAGACCCAGTACTTC; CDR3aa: CSARPKTQYF
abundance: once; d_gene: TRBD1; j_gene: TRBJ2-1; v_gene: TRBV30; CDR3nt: TGTGCCTGGAGTGTGGCCCGGGACAGCCAGTTCTTC; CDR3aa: CAWSVARDSQFF
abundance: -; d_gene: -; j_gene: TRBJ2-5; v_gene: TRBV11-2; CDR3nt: TGTGCCAGCAGCCTCGGGAAACGAGAGACCCAGTACTTC; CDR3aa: CASSLGKRETQYF
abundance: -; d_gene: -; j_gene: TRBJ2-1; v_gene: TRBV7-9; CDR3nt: TGTGCCAGCAGCTTCGGGACTGCCTACTACAATGAGCAGTTCTTC; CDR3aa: CASSFGTAYYNEQFF
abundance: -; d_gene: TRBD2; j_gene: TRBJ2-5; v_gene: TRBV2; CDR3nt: TGTGCCAGCAGTGCTGGACTAGCGGGAGTGGGGGAGACCCAGTACTTC; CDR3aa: CASSAGLAGVGETQYF
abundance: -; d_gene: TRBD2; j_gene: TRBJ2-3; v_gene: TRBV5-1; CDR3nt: TGCGCCAGCAGCACCGGACTAGCGGGGATCACAGATACGCAGTATTTT; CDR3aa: CASSTGLAGITDTQYF
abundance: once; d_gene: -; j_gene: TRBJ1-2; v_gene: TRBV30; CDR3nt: TGTGCCTGGAGTCGGGACTATGGCTACACCTTC; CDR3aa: CAWSRDYGYTF
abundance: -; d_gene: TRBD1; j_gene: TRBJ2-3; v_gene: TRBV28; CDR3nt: TGTGCCAGCAGTTCTCAAATCTGGACAGGGGAAAGCTTGGAGTACACAGATACGCAGTATTTT; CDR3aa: CASSSQIWTGESLEYTDTQYF
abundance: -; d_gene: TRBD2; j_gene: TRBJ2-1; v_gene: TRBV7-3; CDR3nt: TGTGCCAGCAGCCCCGGGACTAGCGGGAGGGAGCAGTTCTTC; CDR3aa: CASSPGTSGREQFF
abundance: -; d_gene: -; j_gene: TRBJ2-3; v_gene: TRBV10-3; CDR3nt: TGTGCCATCAGTGTTGGGGGGAGCACAGATACGCAGTATTTT; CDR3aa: CAISVGGSTDTQYF
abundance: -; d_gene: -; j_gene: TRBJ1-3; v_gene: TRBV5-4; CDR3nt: TGTGCCAGCAGTAATAAAGCCTCTGGAAACACCATATATTTT; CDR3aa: CASSNKASGNTIYF
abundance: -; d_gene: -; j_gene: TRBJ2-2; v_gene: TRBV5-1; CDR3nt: TGCGCCAGCAGCTGGGGCCCGAACACCGGGGAGCTGTTTTTT; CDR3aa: CASSWGPNTGELFF
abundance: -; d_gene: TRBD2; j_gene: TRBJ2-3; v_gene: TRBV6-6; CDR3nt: TGTGCCAGCAGCCCGCCCAGCGGGAGCATTGCAGATACGCAGTATTTT; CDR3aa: CASSPPSGSIADTQYF
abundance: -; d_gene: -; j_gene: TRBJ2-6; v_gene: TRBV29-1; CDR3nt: TGCAGCGTAGCTCTCACCGGGGCCAACGTCCTGACTTTC; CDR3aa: CSVALTGANVLTF
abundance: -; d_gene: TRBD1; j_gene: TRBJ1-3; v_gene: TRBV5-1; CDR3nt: TGCGCCAGCAGCTCGGACAGGCCTGGAAACACCATATATTTT; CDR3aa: CASSSDRPGNTIYF
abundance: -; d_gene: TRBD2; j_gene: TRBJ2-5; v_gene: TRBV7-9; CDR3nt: TGTGCCAGCAGCTCTTCTACTAGCGGGGCCAGGGAGACCCAGTACTTC; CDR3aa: CASSSSTSGARETQYF
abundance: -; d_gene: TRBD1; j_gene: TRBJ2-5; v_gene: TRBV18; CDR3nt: TGTGCCAGCTCCCCCCCAGGGGGCGCGAGGCAAGAGACCCAGTACTTC; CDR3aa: CASSPPGGARQETQYF
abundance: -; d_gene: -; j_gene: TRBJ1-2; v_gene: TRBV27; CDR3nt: TGTGCCAGCAGTCTCAGCGGGGGAGCTAACTATGGCTACACCTTC; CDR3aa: CASSLSGGANYGYTF
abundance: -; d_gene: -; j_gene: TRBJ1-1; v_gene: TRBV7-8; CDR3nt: TGTGCCAGCAGCTCGACAGTGAACACTGAAGCTTTCTTT; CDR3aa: CASSSTVNTEAFF
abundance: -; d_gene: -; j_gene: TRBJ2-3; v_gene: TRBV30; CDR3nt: TGTGCCTGGACTCGGCTGACTAGCACAGATACGCAGTATTTT; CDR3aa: CAWTRLTSTDTQYF
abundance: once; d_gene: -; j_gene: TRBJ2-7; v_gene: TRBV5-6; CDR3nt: TGTGCCAGCAGCTTACCCGGGTCCCGCTCCTACGAGCAGTACTTC; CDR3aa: CASSLPGSRSYEQYF
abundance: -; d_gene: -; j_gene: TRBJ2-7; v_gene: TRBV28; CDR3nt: TGTGCCAGCAGTTTGGGGACTCGCAACGCTGGGGAGCAGTACTTC; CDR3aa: CASSLGTRNAGEQYF
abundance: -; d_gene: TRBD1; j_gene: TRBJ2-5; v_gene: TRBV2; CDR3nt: TGTGCCAGCAGTGGGGACAGCAGCTCCCAGTACTTC; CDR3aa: CASSGDSSSQYF
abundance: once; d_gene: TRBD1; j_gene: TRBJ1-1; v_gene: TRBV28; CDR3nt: TGTGCCAGCAGTTCGGCGGCGGAAGGGGGCAACACTGAAGCTTTCTTT; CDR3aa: CASSSAAEGGNTEAFF
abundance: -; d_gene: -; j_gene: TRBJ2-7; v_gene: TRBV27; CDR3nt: TGTGCCAGCAGTTTAGCGGGTCCCAGCTCCTACGAGCAGTACTTC; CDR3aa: CASSLAGPSSYEQYF
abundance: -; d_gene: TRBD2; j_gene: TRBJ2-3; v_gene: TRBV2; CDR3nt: TGTGCCAGCAGTGCTAGCGGGGGGGCGGATACGCAGTATTTT; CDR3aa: CASSASGGADTQYF
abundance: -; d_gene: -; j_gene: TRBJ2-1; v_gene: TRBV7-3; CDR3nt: TGTGCCAGCGGGGGGGGCGCCTACAATGAGCAGTTCTTC; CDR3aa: CASGGGAYNEQFF
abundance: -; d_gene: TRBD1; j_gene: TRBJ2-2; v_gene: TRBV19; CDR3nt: TGTGCCAGTAGTAACACAGGGGGCGCCGGGGAGCTGTTTTTT; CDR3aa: CASSNTGGAGELFF
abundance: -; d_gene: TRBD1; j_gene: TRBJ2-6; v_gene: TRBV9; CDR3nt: TGTGCCAGCAGCGCCGCTGGGACAGGGGGATCTGGGGCCAACGTCCTGACTTTC; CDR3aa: CASSAAGTGGSGANVLTF
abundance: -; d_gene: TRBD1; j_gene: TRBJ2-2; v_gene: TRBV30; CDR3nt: TGTGCCTGGAGTCTCAAGAGGACAGGGTCCGGGGAGCTGTTTTTT; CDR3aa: CAWSLKRTGSGELFF